In its sample, the clone carrying this T cell receptor (beta chain) was seen many times. From around 0.4 ug of RNA, a library with molecular barcoded alpha/delta and beta/gamma adaptors was made. TCRdb ran MiXCR on the reads and lists one entry per CDR3 protein. The sample consists of around 40,000 distinct CDR3 sequences, 12% to 15% of them appearing once. The sample belongs to a study of read filtering for tumor transcriptome and immune sequencing. Background on the study: The cohort had more than 16 men and more than 11 women aged about 45 to 80, mean about 66 years. Per sample, TCR-region reads ranged about 4.05 to 10.27 million by IR-seq, about 85 to 1,400 by RNA-seq.

The V end lost 2 bases, the J end lost 4 bases, and 14 bases lay between the germline ends. This CDR3 contains 14 residues. Germline V CDR1 and CDR2: SQVTM, ANQGSEA. The receptor was derived from a donor over 35 with multiple myeloma. The chain carries TRBV29-1 and TRBJ2-5; weak D call: TRBD1 (6 bases). Sequencing was carried out using a population of CD138-negative cells sorted from bone marrow. The CDR3 sequence: CSVERQGIGETQYF. CDR3 sequence (DNA): TGCAGCGTTGAACGGCAGGGGATAGGAGAGACCCAGTACTTC.